This T cell receptor beta chain appears in the sequencing data of a study of vaccination and CD4 T cells after COVID-19 (dated by TCRdb to the early 2020s). Regarding the study in general: Convalescent patients had a positive SARS-CoV-2 result on nasal swab PCR, and of these patients, nine had mild disease and one had severe disease. In control cultures, a CEFX viral epitope pool was used as positive control, an HIV-1 Nef peptide pool was used as negative control, or no peptide was added. Post-COVID blood samples were collected from convalescent patients a median of around 100 days after diagnosis, with a range of about 35 to 161 days. In some eleven COVID-19 convalescent patients and a handful of infection-naive healthy vaccine recipients, researchers compared the spike-specific CD4+ TCR repertoire from before mRNA vaccination with the repertoire from after. Overlapping spike peptide pools from SARS-CoV-2 and from the common cold coronaviruses HCoV-NL63, HCoV-OC43 and HCoV-229E were used as culture stimuli. The convalescent cohort comprised six males and four females, including two Hispanic individuals, seven Caucasians, two Asians and one multiracial person. Post-vaccine blood samples were obtained a median of about 77 days after the second vaccine dose, with a range of roughly 14 to 241 days. Two doses of either the Pfizer-BioNTech BNT162b2 vaccine (n=8) or the Moderna mRNA-1273 vaccine (n=2) were administered to participants. What the authors observed across the whole study: Relatively few convalescent patients were included in the study, and early timepoints after natural infection were not analyzed. Among convalescent patients, a median about 86% of the SARS-CoV-2-reactive clones seen after vaccination appeared only after vaccination, which suggests priming specific to the vaccine. An increase in the median number of SARS-CoV-2-reactive clonotypes from 21 after infection to 38 after vaccination was observed, but the change was not found to be significant. Of the vaccine-specific clones in convalescent patients, 304 of 307, or nearly all, reacted only to SARS-CoV-2 spike and did not cross-react with common cold coronaviruses.

Per the publication, the treatment or condition label means: roughly ten-day PBMC culture with coronavirus spike peptide pools or control peptides (ViraFEST assay). The study used the ViraFEST assay, which expanded antigen-specific T cells with peptide pools and then identified expanded clonotypes by TCR sequencing. Positive SARS-CoV-2 PCR tests in the convalescent patients dated from March to December 2020, before Alpha, Beta and Delta variants emerged in the United States. Each well held about 2.2 million PBMCs cultured in IMDM containing around 5% human AB serum and approximately 9.8 IU/ml IL-2, with 10 ug/ml peptide pools added. Half of the culture medium was replaced with fresh IL-2-containing medium on days 3 and 7. After less than 12 days of culture, CD4+ T cells were isolated by negative selection using the EasySep CD4+ T cell isolation kit. PBMCs were separated from whole blood using Ficoll-Paque Plus gradient centrifugation and then either used fresh or cryopreserved at -140C. Each culture condition was generally run in triplicate wells.

Reading the germline V gene gives CDR1 SNHLY and CDR2 FYNNEI. Trimming takes 10 bases from V and 5 bases from J, and the germline ends sit 20 bases apart. The CDR3 goes from the cysteine to the phenylalanine over 14 residues. The sequence is cut down to CDR3 DNA, 42 bases in frame from base 1. The library was generated by PCR. DNA from cultured CD4+ T cells was subjected to TCR sequencing with the Oncomine TCR Beta short-read assay at the Johns Hopkins FTIC core. The QIAamp micro DNA kit was used to extract genomic DNA from the cultured CD4+ T cells. The Oncomine TCR Beta libraries from cultured CD4+ T cells were pooled using unique dual indexes and then sequenced on an Illumina iSeq 100. The paper's data handling went like this. Non-productive sequences were filtered out, and CDR3s that did not start with C, did not end with F or W, or were shorter than 7 amino acids were discarded. Antigen-specific clonotypes were identified with the MANAFEST web application by comparing peptide-stimulated wells with reference and other culture wells. For a clone to be called positive, the clone needed an FDR below 0.05, an odds ratio above 5, and a productive frequency above 0.1% in at least two of three replicate wells. Cross-reactive clonotypes were defined as significantly expanded in both SARS-CoV-2 spike wells and at least one common cold coronavirus spike condition. Using R version 3.6.1, CDR3 homology was evaluated through Levenshtein distances (stringdist) along with unrooted phylogenetic trees (ape). The raw public data were reprocessed by TCRdb itself: fastp quality trimming at Q25, MiXCR clonotype calling, in-frame beta chains only. Entries that share a CDR3 protein sequence are merged under the most common genes and DNA. The V and J calls and clone size come from TCRdb's table, not from the authors' own analysis. This sample is represented by 15,000 to 19,000 distinct CDR3 sequences; approximately 40% of them were singletons. Of the sample, about 20% is held by the ten largest clones.

This clonotype was counted between two and nine times. No antigen is known for it. Qualities for individual bases were not recorded, and no much larger clone is one base off. The specimen was cultured CD4+ T cells from blood. This chain joins TRBV2 to TRBJ2-5; a tentative D match to TRBD2 spans 5 bases. The TCR comes from a human donor with COVID-19. The CDR3 region has the sequence CATRAFGVGETQYF. The base sequence is TGTGCCACCCGGGCCTTCGGGGTGGGGGAGACCCAGTACTTC.